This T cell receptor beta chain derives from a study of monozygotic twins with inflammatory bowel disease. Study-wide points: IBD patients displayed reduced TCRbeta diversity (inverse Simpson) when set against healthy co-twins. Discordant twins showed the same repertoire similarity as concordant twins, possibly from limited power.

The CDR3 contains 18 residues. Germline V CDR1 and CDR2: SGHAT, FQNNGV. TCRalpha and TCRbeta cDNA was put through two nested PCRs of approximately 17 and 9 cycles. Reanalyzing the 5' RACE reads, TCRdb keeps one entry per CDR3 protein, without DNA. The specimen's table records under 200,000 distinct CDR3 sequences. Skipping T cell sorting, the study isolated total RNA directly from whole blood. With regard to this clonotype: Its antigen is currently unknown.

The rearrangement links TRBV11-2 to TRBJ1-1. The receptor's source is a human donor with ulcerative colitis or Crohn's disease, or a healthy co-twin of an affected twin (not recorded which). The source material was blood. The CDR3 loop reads CASSLVLGSGRMNTEAFF.